Following are 15 T cell receptor beta chains from one sample sequenced in a study of post-analysis software for immune sequencing data. Study-level points and caveats: Patients used about five TRBV segments, including TRBV5-6, TRBV5-1 and TRBV20-1, more often than controls.

Included in the TCR beta cDNA libraries were unique molecular identifiers. TCRdb redid the calling of the PCR reads with MiXCR, one entry per CDR3 protein. The sample carries hundreds of thousands of distinct CDR3 sequences, around 53% recorded once. No antigens are known for them. Sequenced material: blood. These receptors all stem from a girl aged 5 to 17 with multiple sclerosis.

The chain employs TRBV15 and TRBJ1-1; no clear D. Germline CDR1 LNHNV, CDR2 YYDKDF (reference sequence). The CDR3 length is 14 residues. Between the trimmed V and J ends, which lost 0 bases and 7 bases, there was a span of 12 bases. Written as DNA, the CDR3 is TGTGCCACCAGCAGAGATCTGCCCGGGGTTGAAGCTTTCTTT. The encoded protein is CATSRDLPGVEAFF.

This chain joins TRBV7-2 and TRBJ2-5, with a possible D match to TRBD2 (6 bases). The DNA end is a closer match to TRBJ2-7, so the J assignment may be wrong. Per the germline V gene, CDR1 is SGHTA and CDR2 is FQGNSA. CDR3 length equals 13 residues. Written as DNA, the CDR3 is TGTGCCAGCAGCTTTGCGGGGCCGGGCGAGCAGTACTTC. Translation gives CASSFAGPGEQYF.

V is TRBV24-1 and J is TRBJ2-3, with TRBD2 matching over 7 bases. Germline lookup yields CDR1 KGHDR and CDR2 SFDVKD. The CDR3 sequence is 12 residues long. With 7 bases clipped from V and 3 bases from J, the junction kept 0 bases outside the gene matches. This CDR3 is CATSGRTDTQYF. In nucleotides, the CDR3 is TGTGCCACCAGCGGGAGGACAGATACGCAGTATTTT.

A few counts support this clonotype. The chain employs TRBV5-1 and TRBJ2-1, with 10 bases lining up with TRBD1. CDR1 and CDR2 from the germline V gene are SGHRS and YFSETQ. The length of the CDR3 is 15 residues. The trim removed 5 bases at V and 5 bases at J, leaving 7 bases unmatched. This CDR3 is CASRIGTGAHNEQFF. The DNA of the CDR3 is TGCGCCAGCAGGATTGGGACAGGGGCTCACAATGAGCAGTTCTTC.

V is TRBV29-1 and J is TRBJ1-1; 11 bases line up with TRBD1. J lost 4 bases, V lost 8 bases, and 9 bases had no gene match. The CDR3 length is 14 residues. CDR1 is SQVTM and CDR2 is ANQGSEA in the germline V gene. The chain's CDR3 is CSIRDRGSVTEAFF. The CDR3 nucleotides read TGCAGCATCCGGGACAGGGGGTCGGTCACTGAAGCTTTCTTT.

The chain uses TRBV11-2 and TRBJ2-7, with TRBD1 identical over 7 bases. The germline V gene has CDR1 SGHAT and CDR2 FQNNGV. The length of the CDR3 is 18 residues. V was clipped by 3 bases and J by 1 base; unmatched bases: 15. The CDR3 DNA sequence: TGTGCCAGCAGCTTGAGTGACCAGGGACAGCCTAAATCCTACGAGCAGTACTTC. Encoded protein: CASSLSDQGQPKSYEQYF.

The J gene is TRBJ2-3, the V gene TRBV6-4, with 7 bases matching TRBD1. The V segment lost 0 bases and the J segment 6 bases; nucleotides outside the gene matches: 3. The CDR3 sequence is 14 residues long. From germline, CDR1 is MRHNA and CDR2 SNTAGT. This CDR3 is CASSDSGRGDTQYF. The CDR3 DNA follows: TGTGCCAGCAGTGACTCGGGCAGGGGGGATACGCAGTATTTT.

This clonotype has just a few counts. V is TRBV7-6 and J is TRBJ2-1; 8 positions match TRBD2. CDR3 length equals 16 residues. With V trimmed by 5 bases and J by 0 bases, 6 bases remained unmatched. Germline assignment: CDR1 SGHVS and CDR2 FNYEAQ. This CDR3 reads CASSTTSGSSYNEQFF. Here the CDR3 DNA reads TGTGCCAGCAGCACAACTAGCGGAAGCTCCTACAATGAGCAGTTCTTC.

This chain uses TRBV5-6 with TRBJ2-5; 7 bases line up with TRBD2. TRBJ2-7 explains the end of the DNA better; the J call may be wrong. The CDR3 contains 16 residues. Germline V gene sequence: CDR1 SGHDT, CDR2 YYEEEE. The CDR3 reads CASSLSLGGRVYEQYF. CDR3 nucleotide sequence: TGTGCCAGCAGCCTCTCCCTTGGCGGGAGAGTATACGAGCAGTACTTC.

The V call is TRBV12-5, the J call TRBJ2-1; no firm D call. Per the germline V gene, CDR1 is LGHNT and CDR2 is FRNRAP. V gave up 1 base and J gave up 11 bases, with 12 bases separating them. The CDR3 covers 13 residues. CDR3 protein: CASGLDSPFKQFF. The DNA for the CDR3 is TGTGCTAGTGGTTTGGATAGCCCTTTTAAGCAGTTCTTC. Full variable domain (rest looked up from reference TRBV12-5 and TRBJ2-1): DARVTQTPRHKVTEMGQEVTMRCQPILGHNTVFWYRQTMMQGLELLAYFRNRAPLDDSGMPKDRFSAEMPDATLATLKIQPSEPRDSAVYFCASGLDSPFKQFFGPGTRLTVL.

The chain couples TRBV29-1 to TRBJ1-1; D possibly corresponds to TRBD1 (5 bases). V dropped 7 bases and J dropped 1 base, with 13 bases sitting between them. This CDR3 comprises 13 residues. The germline V gene encodes CDR1 SQVTM and CDR2 ANQGSEA. Here the CDR3 reads CSAAEGTNTEAFF. The CDR3 DNA sequence: TGCAGCGCGGCGGAGGGGACGAACACTGAAGCTTTCTTT.

The chain combines TRBV6-6 with TRBJ1-2; D perhaps matches TRBD1 (6 bases). V gave up 4 bases and J gave up 8 bases, with 11 bases separating them. From germline, CDR1 is MNHNY and CDR2 SVGAGI (reference sequence). The CDR3 runs to 12 residues. In DNA form, the CDR3 reads TGTGCCAGCAGTTCCGGGACACCCGGCTACACCTTC. Protein product: CASSSGTPGYTF.

This chain joins TRBV12-3 or TRBV12-4 and TRBJ2-5; D gene unclear. With 3 bases removed from V and 5 bases from J, the gap between germline ends came to 10 bases. This CDR3 has 13 amino acids. CDR3 amino acids: CASSFLITETQYF. DNA for the CDR3: TGTGCCAGCAGTTTCCTCATTACGGAGACCCAGTACTTC.

This clonotype was seen a few times. The chain carries TRBV20-1 and TRBJ2-1, with a tentative D call TRBD2 (6 bases). CDR1 is DFQATT and CDR2 is SNEGSKA in the germline V gene (reference sequence). The CDR3 covers 12 residues. The V end lost 5 bases, the J end lost 9 bases, and 14 bases lay between the germline ends. CDR3 in amino acids: CSAGGSLGEQFF. The CDR3 DNA sequence: TGCAGTGCTGGGGGGAGTCTAGGTGAGCAGTTCTTC.

The chain carries TRBV2 and TRBJ2-1; D is possibly TRBD1 (6 bases). Germline V CDR1 and CDR2: SNHLY, FYNNEI. V gave up 3 bases and J gave up 5 bases, with 20 bases separating them. The CDR3 loop spans 17 amino acids. The CDR3 DNA is TGTGCCAGCAGTGATAGGGCGCCGAGACAGGCCAACAATGAGCAGTTCTTC. Its protein is CASSDRAPRQANNEQFF.